The 7 T cell receptor beta chains below come from one sample, sequenced in a study of cytomegalovirus exposure and HLA in healthy donors. Measured with immunoSEQ multiplex PCR; TCRdb has only the in-frame clones, and not every one. The sample lists 200,000 to 250,000 clones, more than 75% occurring once. The sequenced material came from PBMCs. Source of these receptors: a woman between 18 and 29 years old in good health and CMV-seropositive.

The chain uses TRBV27 and TRBJ1-3; TRBD1 might be the D (5 bases). Germline lookup yields CDR1 MNHEY and CDR2 SMNVEV (reference sequence). This CDR3 is 16 amino acids long. The V end lost 1 base, the J end lost 2 bases, and 12 bases lay between the germline ends. CDR3 region: CASSLYSGGPGNTIYF. The DNA for the CDR3 is TGTGCCAGCAGTTTATATTCGGGGGGACCTGGAAACACCATATATTTT.

V is TRBV6-5 and J is TRBJ2-7, with a possible D match to TRBD1 (7 bases). Germline CDR1 reads MNHEY; CDR2 reads SVGAGI. Trimming took 0 bases from V and 6 from J, leaving 18 bases between them. CDR3 length equals 16 residues. The CDR3 spells CASSYSSNRGGREQYF. The CDR3 DNA is TGTGCCAGCAGTTACTCGAGTAACAGGGGAGGTCGCGAGCAGTACTTC.

The chain joins TRBV27 to TRBJ2-1; 7 bases match TRBD2. CDR1 MNHEY and CDR2 SMNVEV come from the germline V gene (reference sequence). J lost 7 bases, V lost 4 bases, and 13 bases had no gene match. CDR3 length: 16 amino acids. The CDR3, as DNA: TGTGCCAGCAGTTCACTCCCCGCGGGAGTGGGGAATGAGCAGTTCTTC. Translated: CASSSLPAGVGNEQFF.

In its sample, this clone was seen a few times. The chain combines TRBV27 with TRBJ2-7; maybe TRBD1 (5 bases). Germline loops: CDR1 MNHEY, CDR2 SMNVEV (reference sequence). The CDR3 totals 9 residues. Trimming took 8 bases from V and 6 from J, leaving 5 bases between them. The CDR3 protein is CASGAEQYF. CDR3 coding DNA: TGTGCCAGCGGGGCCGAGCAGTACTTC.

Worth noting for this clone: The same CDR3 is also encoded by other DNA sequences in this sample. The chain links TRBV27 to TRBJ1-1; TRBD1 might be the D (6 bases). Per the germline V gene, CDR1 is MNHEY and CDR2 is SMNVEV (reference sequence). Trimming took off 5 bases at V and 4 bases at J, with 14 bases between the two ends. The length of the CDR3 is 14 residues. The chain's CDR3 is CASSLGGGGTEAFF. CDR3 coding DNA: TGTGCCAGCAGTCTAGGGGGGGGAGGCACTGAAGCTTTCTTT.

The gene calls are TRBV19 and TRBJ2-1; the match to TRBD2 covers 11 bases. The CDR3 consists of 15 residues. CDR1 LNHDA and CDR2 SQIVND come from the germline V gene (reference sequence). The V and J ends lost 0 bases and 8 bases, in that order; junction bases with no gene match: 3. CDR3 in DNA: TGTGCCAGTAGTATAGAACTAGCGGGAGTGGATGAGCAGTTCTTC. This encodes CASSIELAGVDEQFF.

V usage is TRBV9 and J usage is TRBJ2-2; TRBD2 matches at 8 bases. CDR1 is SGDLS, CDR2 YYNGEE, per germline. CDR3 length: 16 residues. The V gene end was trimmed by 2 bases and the J gene end by 0 bases; junction bases not matched to a gene: 3. This chain's CDR3 is CASSVRTSPNTGELFF. In DNA, the CDR3 is TGTGCCAGCAGCGTCAGGACTAGCCCGAACACCGGGGAGCTGTTTTTT. Filled out from reference TRBV9 and TRBJ2-2, the complete variable domain reads DSGVTQTPKHLITATGQRVTLRCSPRSGDLSVYWYQQSLDQGLQFLIQYYNGEERAKGNILERFSAQQFPDLHSELNLSSLELGDSALYFCASSVRTSPNTGELFFGEGSRLTVL.